This T cell receptor beta chain is drawn from a study of blood T cell repertoires in COVID-19. Germline CDR1 reads LNHDA; CDR2 reads SQIVND (reference sequence). V shed 6 bases and J 2 bases; nucleotides not matched to a gene: 13. This CDR3 region has 17 residues. Using immunoSEQ multiplex PCR, the repertoire was profiled, and TCRdb retains in-frame clones only, with some absent. The sample consists of under 200,000 clones, just under 90% of them appearing once. This chain uses TRBV19 with TRBJ2-3; 8 bases align to TRBD2. This clonotype originated in an older woman with COVID-19, enrolled during active disease. Material: peripheral blood. The CDR3 sequence: CASRNSGVQLFTDTQYF. The DNA for the CDR3 is TGTGCCAGTAGGAATAGCGGGGTCCAACTTTTCACAGATACGCAGTATTTT.